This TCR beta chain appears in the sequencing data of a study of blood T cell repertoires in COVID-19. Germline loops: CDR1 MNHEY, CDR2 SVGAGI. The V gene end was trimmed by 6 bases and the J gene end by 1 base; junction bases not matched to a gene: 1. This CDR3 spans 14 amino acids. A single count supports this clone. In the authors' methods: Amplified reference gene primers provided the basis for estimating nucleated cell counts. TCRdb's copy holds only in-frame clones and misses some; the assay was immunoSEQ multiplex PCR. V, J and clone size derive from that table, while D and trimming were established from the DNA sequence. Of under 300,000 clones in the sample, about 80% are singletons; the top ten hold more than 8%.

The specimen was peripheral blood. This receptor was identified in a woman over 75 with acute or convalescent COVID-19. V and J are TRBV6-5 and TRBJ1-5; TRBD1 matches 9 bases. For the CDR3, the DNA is TGTGCCAGCAGCGACAGGGGGAGCAATCAGCCCCAGCATTTT. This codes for CASSDRGSNQPQHF.